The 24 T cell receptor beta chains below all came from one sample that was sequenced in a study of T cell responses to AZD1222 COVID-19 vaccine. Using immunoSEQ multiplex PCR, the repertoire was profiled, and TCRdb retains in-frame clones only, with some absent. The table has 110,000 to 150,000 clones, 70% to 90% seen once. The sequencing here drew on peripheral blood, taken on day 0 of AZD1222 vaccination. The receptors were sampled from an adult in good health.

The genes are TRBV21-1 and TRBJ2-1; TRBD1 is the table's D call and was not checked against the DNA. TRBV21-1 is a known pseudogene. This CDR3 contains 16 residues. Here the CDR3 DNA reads TGTGCCAGCAGCACCAACAGGGGGCACTCCTACAATGAGCAGTTCTTC. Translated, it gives CASSTNRGHSYNEQFF.

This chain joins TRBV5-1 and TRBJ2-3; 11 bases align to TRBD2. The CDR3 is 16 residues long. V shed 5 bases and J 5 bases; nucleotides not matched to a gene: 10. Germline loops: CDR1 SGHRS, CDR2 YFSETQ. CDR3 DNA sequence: TGCGCCAGCAGACCGGGACTAGCGGTGCCGGTAGATACGCAGTATTTT. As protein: CASRPGLAVPVDTQYF. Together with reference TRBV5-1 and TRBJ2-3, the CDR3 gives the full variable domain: KAGVTQTPRYLIKTRGQQVTLSCSPISGHRSVSWYQQTPGQGLQFLFEYFSETQRNKGNFPGRFSGRQFSNSRSEMNVSTLELGDSALYLCASRPGLAVPVDTQYFGPGTRLTVL.

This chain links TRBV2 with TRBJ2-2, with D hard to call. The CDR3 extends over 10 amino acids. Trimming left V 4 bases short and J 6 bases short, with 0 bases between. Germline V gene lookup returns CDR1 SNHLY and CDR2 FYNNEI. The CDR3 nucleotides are TGTGCCAGCAGTGCCGGGGAGCTGTTTTTT. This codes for CASSAGELFF. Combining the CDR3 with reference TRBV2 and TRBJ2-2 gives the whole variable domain EPEVTQTPSHQVTQMGQEVILRCVPISNHLYFYWYRQILGQKVEFLVSFYNNEISEKSEIFDDQFSVERPDGSNFTLKIRSTKLEDSAMYFCASSAGELFFGEGSRLTVL.

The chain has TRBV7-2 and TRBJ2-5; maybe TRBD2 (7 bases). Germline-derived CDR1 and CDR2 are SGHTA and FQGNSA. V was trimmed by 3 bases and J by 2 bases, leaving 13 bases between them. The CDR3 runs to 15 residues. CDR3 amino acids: CASSLNGGQQETQYF. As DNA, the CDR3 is TGTGCCAGCAGCTTGAACGGGGGGCAACAAGAGACCCAGTACTTC.

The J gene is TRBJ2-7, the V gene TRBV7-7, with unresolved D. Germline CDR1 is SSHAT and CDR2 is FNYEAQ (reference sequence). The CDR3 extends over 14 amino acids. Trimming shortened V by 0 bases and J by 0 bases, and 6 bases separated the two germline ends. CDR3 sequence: CASSLAPNSYEQYF. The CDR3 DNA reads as TGTGCCAGCAGCTTAGCCCCAAACTCCTACGAGCAGTACTTC.

The DNA for the CDR3 is TGTGCCAGCAGAAGAGACTACAATGAGCAGTTCTTC. Amino acids: CASRRDYNEQFF. This chain links TRBV12-3 or TRBV12-4 with TRBJ2-1, with unresolved D. Trimming shortened V by 6 bases and J by 3 bases, and 6 bases separated the two germline ends. The CDR3 loop spans 12 amino acids.

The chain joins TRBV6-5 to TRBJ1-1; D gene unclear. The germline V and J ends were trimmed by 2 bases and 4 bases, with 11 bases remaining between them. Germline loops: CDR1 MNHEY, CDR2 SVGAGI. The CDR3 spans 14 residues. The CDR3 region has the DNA TGTGCCAGCAGTTACGGCGAGGGCCCCACTGAAGCTTTCTTT. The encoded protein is CASSYGEGPTEAFF.

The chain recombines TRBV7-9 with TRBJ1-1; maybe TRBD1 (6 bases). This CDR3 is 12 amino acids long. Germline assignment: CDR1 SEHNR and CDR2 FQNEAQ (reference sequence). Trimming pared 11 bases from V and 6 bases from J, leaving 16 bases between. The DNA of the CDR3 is TGTGCCGGCGGCGTTGGGGGCGCTGAAGCTTTCTTT. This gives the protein CAGGVGGAEAFF.

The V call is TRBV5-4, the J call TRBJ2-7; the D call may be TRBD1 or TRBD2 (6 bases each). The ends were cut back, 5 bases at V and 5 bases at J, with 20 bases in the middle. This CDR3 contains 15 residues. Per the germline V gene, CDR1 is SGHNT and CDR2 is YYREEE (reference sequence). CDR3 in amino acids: CASSPGGGRENEQYF. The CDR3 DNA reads TGTGCCAGCAGTCCTGGTGGGGGGCGTGAAAACGAGCAGTACTTC.

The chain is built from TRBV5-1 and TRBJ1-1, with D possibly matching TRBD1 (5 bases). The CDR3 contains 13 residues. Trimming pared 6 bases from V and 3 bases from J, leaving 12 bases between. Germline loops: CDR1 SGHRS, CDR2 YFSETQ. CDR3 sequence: CASNKRGDTEAFF. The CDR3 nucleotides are TGCGCCAGCAATAAACGAGGGGACACTGAAGCTTTCTTT.

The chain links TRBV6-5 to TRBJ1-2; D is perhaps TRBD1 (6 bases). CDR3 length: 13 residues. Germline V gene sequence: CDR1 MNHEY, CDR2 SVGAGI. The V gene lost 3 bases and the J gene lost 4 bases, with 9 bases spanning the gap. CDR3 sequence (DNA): TGTGCCAGCAGTTATCAGGGGCCCTATGGCTACACCTTC. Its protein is CASSYQGPYGYTF.

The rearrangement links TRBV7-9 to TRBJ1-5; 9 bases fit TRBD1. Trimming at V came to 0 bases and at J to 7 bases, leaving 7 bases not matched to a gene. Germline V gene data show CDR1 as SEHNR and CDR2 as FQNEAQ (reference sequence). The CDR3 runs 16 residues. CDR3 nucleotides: TGTGCCAGCAGCTTAGCAGGACAGGGGAAGGGCCAGCCCCAGCATTTT. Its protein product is CASSLAGQGKGQPQHF.

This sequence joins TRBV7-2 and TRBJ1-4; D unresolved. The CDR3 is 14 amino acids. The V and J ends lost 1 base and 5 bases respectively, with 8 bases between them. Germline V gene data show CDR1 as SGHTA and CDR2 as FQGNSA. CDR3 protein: CASSLGRLNEKLFF. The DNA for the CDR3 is TGTGCCAGCAGCTTAGGGCGGCTGAATGAAAAACTGTTTTTT.

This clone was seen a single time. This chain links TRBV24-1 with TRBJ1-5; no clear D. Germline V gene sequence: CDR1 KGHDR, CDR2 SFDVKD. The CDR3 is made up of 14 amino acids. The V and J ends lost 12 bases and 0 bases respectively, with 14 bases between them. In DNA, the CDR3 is TGTGCCCCTCGACCCTCGTTTAGCAATCAGCCCCAGCATTTT. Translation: CAPRPSFSNQPQHF.

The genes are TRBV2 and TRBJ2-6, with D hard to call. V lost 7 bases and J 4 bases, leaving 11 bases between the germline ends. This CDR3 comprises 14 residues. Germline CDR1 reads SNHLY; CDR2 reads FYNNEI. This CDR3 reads CASNEAFGANVLTF. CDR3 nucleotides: TGTGCCAGCAACGAAGCATTCGGGGCCAACGTCCTGACTTTC.

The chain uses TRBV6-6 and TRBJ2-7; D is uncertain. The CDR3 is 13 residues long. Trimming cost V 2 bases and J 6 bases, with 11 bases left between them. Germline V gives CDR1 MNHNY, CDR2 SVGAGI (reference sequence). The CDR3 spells CASSYRDGREQYF. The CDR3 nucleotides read TGTGCCAGCAGTTACCGCGACGGGCGCGAGCAGTACTTC.

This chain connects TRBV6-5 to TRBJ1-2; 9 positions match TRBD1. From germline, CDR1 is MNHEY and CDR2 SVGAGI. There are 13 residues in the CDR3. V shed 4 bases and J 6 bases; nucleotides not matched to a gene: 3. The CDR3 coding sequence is TGTGCCAGCAGTTCCACAGGGGGCGATGGCTACACCTTC. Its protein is CASSSTGGDGYTF.

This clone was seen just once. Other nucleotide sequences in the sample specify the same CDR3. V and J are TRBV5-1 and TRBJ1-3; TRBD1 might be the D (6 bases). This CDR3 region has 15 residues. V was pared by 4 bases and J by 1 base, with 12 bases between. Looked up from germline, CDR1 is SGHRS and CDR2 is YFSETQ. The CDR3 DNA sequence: TGCGCCAGCAGCCCCACCGGACAGTCTGGAAACACCATATATTTT. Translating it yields CASSPTGQSGNTIYF.

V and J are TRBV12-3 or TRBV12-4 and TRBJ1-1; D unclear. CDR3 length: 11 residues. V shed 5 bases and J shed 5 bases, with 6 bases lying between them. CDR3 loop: CASSPTTEAFF. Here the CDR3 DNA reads TGTGCCAGCAGTCCTACAACTGAAGCTTTCTTT.

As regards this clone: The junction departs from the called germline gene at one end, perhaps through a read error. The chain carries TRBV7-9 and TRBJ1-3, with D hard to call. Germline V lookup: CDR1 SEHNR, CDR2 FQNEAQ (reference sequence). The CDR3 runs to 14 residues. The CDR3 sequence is CASSLVSFSPDLGF. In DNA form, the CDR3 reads TGTGCCAGCAGCTTAGTCAGTTTCTCCCCCGATCTAGGTTTT.

CDR3 region: CASSIRLGPYEQYF. In DNA form, the CDR3 reads TGTGCCAGTAGTATTCGACTGGGACCCTACGAGCAGTACTTC. The chain employs TRBV19 and TRBJ2-7; D possibly matches TRBD1 or TRBD2 (5 bases each). Germline V gene lookup returns CDR1 LNHDA and CDR2 SQIVND (reference sequence). Trimming cost V 3 bases and J 2 bases, with 11 bases left between them. The CDR3 has 14 residues. The full variable domain, in which reference TRBV19 and TRBJ2-7 provide the parts outside the CDR3, is DGGITQSPKYLFRKEGQNVTLSCEQNLNHDAMYWYRQDPGQGLRLIYYSQIVNDFQKGDIAEGYSVSREKKESFPLTVTSAQKNPTAFYLCASSIRLGPYEQYFGPGTRLTVT.

The CDR3 here is CASSRGPSYEQYF. As DNA, the CDR3 is TGCGCCAGCAGCCGGGGTCCGTCGTACGAGCAGTACTTC. The rearrangement links TRBV5-1 to TRBJ2-7; TRBD2 might be the D (5 bases). CDR1 and CDR2 from the germline V gene are SGHRS and YFSETQ. The ends were cut back, 4 bases at V and 4 bases at J, with 12 bases in the middle. The CDR3 is made up of 13 amino acids.

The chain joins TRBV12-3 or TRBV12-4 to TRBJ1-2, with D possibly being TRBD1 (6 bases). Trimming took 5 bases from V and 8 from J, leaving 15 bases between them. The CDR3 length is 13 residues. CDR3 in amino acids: CASSRQETRGYTF. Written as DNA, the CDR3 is TGTGCCAGCAGTAGACAGGAGACAAGGGGCTACACCTTC.

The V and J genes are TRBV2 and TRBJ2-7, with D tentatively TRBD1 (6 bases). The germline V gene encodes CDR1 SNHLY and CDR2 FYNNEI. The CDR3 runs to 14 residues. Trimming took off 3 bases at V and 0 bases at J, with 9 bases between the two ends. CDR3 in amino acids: CASSDPRGSYEQYF. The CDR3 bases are TGTGCCAGCAGTGACCCCAGGGGCTCCTACGAGCAGTACTTC.